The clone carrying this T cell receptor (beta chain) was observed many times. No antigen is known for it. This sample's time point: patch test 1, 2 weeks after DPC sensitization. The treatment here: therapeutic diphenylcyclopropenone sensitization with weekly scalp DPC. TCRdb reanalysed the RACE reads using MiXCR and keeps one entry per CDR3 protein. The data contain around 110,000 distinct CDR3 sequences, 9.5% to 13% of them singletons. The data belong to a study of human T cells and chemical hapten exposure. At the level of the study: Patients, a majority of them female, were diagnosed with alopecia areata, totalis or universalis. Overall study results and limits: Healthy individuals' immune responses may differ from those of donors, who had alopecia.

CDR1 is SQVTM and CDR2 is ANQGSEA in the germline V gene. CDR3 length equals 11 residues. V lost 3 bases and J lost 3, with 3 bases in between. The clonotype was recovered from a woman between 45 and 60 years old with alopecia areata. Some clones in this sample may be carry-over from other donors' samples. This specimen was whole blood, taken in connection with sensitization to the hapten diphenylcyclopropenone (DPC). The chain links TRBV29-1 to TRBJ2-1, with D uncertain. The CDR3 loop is CSVELYNEQFF. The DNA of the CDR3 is TGCAGCGTTGAGCTCTACAATGAGCAGTTCTTC.